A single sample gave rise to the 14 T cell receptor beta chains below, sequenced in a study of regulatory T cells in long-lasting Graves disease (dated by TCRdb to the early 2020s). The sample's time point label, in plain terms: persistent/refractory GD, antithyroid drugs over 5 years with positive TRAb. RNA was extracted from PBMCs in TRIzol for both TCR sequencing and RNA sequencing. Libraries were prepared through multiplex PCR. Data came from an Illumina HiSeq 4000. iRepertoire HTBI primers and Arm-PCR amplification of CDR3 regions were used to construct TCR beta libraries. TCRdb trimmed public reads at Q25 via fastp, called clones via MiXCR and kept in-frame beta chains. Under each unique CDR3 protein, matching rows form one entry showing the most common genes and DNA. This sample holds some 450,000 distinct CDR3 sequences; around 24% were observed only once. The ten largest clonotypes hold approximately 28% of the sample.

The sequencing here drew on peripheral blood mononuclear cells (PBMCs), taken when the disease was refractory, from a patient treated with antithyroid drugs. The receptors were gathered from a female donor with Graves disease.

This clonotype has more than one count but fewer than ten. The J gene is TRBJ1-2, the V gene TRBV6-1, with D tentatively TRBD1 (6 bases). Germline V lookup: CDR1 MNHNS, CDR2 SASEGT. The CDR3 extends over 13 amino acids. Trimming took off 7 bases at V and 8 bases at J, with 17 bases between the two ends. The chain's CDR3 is CASTNYGQSGYTF. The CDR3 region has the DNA TGTGCCAGCACAAACTACGGACAGTCCGGCTACACCTTC.

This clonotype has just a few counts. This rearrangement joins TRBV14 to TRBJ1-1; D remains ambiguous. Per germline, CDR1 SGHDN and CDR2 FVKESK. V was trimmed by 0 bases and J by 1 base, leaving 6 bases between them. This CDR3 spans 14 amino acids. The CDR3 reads CASSQESRNTEAFF. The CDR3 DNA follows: TGTGCCAGCAGCCAAGAATCCAGGAACACTGAAGCTTTCTTT.

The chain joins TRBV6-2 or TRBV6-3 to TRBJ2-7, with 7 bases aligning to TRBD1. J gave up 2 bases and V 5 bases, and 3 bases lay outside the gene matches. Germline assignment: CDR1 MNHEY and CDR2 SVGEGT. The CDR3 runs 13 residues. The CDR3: CASSPDRPYEQYF. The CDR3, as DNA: TGTGCCAGCAGTCCGGACAGGCCCTACGAGCAGTACTTC.

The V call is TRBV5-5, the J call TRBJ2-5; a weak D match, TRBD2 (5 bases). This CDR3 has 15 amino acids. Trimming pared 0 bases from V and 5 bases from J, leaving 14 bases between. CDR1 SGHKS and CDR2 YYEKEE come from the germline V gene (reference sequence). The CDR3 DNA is TGTGCCAGCAGCTTGGAGCTAGCACAGAAGGAGACCCAGTACTTC. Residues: CASSLELAQKETQYF.

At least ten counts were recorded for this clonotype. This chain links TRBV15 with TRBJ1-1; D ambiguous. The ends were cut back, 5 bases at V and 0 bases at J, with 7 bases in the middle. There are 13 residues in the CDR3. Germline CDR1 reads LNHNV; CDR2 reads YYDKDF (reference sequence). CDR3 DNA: TGTGCCACCAGCGGATACATGAACACTGAAGCTTTCTTT. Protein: CATSGYMNTEAFF.

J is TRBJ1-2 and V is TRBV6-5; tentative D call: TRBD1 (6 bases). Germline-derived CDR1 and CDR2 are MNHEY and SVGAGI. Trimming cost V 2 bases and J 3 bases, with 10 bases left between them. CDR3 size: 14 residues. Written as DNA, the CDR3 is TGTGCCAGCAGTTACCAGACAGGACACTATGGCTACACCTTC. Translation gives CASSYQTGHYGYTF.

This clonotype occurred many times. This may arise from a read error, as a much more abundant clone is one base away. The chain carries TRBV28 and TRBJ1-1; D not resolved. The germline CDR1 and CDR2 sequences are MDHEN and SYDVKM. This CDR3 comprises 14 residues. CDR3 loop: CTSTAAGLNTEAFF. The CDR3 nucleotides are TGTACCAGCACAGCAGCAGGCTTGAACACTGAAGCTTTCTTT.

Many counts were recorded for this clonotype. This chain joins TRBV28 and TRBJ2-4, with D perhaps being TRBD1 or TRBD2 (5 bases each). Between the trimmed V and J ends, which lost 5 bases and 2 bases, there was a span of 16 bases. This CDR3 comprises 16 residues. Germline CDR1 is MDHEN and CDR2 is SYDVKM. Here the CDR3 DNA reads TGTGCCAGCAGTGGCCCGGGTGGGGGTTCCAAAAACATTCAGTACTTC. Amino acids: CASSGPGGGSKNIQYF.

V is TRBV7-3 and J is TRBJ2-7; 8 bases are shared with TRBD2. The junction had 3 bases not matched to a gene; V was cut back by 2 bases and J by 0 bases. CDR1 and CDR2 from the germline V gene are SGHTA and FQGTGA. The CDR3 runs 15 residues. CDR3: CASSLHGTSSYEQYF. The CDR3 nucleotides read TGTGCCAGCAGCTTACATGGGACTAGCTCCTACGAGCAGTACTTC. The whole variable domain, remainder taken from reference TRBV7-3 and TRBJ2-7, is GAGVSQTPSNKVTEKGKYVELRCDPISGHTALYWYRQSLGQGPEFLIYFQGTGAADDSGLPNDRFFAVRPEGSVSTLKIQRTERGDSAVYLCASSLHGTSSYEQYFGPGTRLTVT.

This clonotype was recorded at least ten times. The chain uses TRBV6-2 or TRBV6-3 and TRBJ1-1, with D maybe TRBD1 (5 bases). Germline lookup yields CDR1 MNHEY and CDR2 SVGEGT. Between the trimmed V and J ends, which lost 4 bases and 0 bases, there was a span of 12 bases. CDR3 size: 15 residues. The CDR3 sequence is CASSSVDTMNTEAFF. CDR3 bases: TGTGCCAGCAGTTCAGTGGACACCATGAACACTGAAGCTTTCTTT.

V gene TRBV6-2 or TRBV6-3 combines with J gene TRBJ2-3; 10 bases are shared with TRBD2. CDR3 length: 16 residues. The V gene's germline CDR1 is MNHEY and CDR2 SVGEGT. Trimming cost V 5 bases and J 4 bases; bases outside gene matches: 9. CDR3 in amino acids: CASSQESGRAPDTQYF. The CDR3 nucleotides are TGTGCCAGCAGTCAAGAGAGCGGGAGGGCCCCAGATACGCAGTATTTT.

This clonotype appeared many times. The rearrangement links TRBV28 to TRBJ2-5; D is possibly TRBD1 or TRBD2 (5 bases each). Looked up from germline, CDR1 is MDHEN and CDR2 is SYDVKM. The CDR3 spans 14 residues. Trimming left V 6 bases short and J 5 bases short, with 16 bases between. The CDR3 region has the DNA TGTGCCAGCAGGGGGACCGTTACGGGCGAGACCCAGTACTTC. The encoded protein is CASRGTVTGETQYF. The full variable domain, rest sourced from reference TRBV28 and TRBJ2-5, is DVKVTQSSRYLVKRTGEKVFLECVQDMDHENMFWYRQDPGLGLRLIYFSYDVKMKEKGDIPEGYSVSREKKERFSLILESASTNQTSMYLCASRGTVTGETQYFGPGTRLLVL.

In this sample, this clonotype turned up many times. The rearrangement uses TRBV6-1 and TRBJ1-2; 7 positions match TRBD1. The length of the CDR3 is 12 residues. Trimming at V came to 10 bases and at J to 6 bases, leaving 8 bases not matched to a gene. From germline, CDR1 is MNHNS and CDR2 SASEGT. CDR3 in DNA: TGTGCCACCGTGACAGGGTCTAATGGCTACACCTTC. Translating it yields CATVTGSNGYTF.

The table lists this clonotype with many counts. DNA of the CDR3: TGCAGTGGAGAGGTACAAGAGACCCAGTACTTC. Its translation is CSGEVQETQYF. This chain connects TRBV20-1 to TRBJ2-5; D remains ambiguous. Per germline, CDR1 DFQATT and CDR2 SNEGSKA (reference sequence). The CDR3 has 11 amino acids. V lost 7 bases and J lost 2, with 8 bases in between.